This T cell receptor beta chain stems from a study of CD8+CD57+ T cells in acquired aplastic anemia. Genomic DNA, the template, was used for profiling of the TCR beta VDJ and CDR3. TCRdb reprocessed the reads via MiXCR and lists one record per CDR3 protein. The table has around 220,000 distinct CDR3 sequences, over 40% seen once. It was patients with CD8+CD57+ cell expansion by flow cytometry who were chosen for sequencing. Patients had undergone no therapy by the time their blood was sampled. The CDR3 is 15 residues long. Germline-derived CDR1 and CDR2 are SGHTA and FQGTGA. The ends lost 5 bases at V and 4 bases at J; junction bases unmatched: 7.

The chain carries TRBV7-3 and TRBJ1-2; the match to TRBD1 covers 10 bases. Sequencing was performed on sorted CD4+, CD8+, or CD8+CD57+ T cells (not recorded which) from PBMCs. This TCR came from a human donor with aplastic anemia. CDR3 nucleotide sequence: TGTGCCAGCAGCCCTAGGACAGGGGGGCTCTATGGCTACACCTTC. Its protein product is CASSPRTGGLYGYTF.